A selection of T cell receptor beta chains follows, all from one sample in a study of T cell responses to AZD1222 COVID-19 vaccine. Sequenced by immunoSEQ multiplex PCR; TCRdb stores in-frame clones only, minus some. The sample carries roughly 44,000 clones, 83% recorded once. This specimen was peripheral blood, taken on day 0 of AZD1222 vaccination. Receptor source: an adult in good health. Each CDR3 is given with its conserved first and last residue. The D gene is left open where the match is weak. Size is omitted from some rows. Given values are once, few, many or a class for expanded clones.

V gene	D gene	clone size	CDR3 length	J gene	CDR3 protein	CDR3 DNA
TRBV25-1	-	once	16	TRBJ2-2	CASSDPSYGDTGELFF	TGTGCCAGCAGTGACCCCTCCTACGGGGACACCGGGGAGCTGTTTTTT
TRBV5-6	-	-	16	TRBJ1-2	CASSFVNRAINYGYTF	TGTGCCAGCAGCTTTGTTAACCGAGCGATTAACTATGGCTACACCTTC
TRBV6-6	-	-	15	TRBJ1-4	CASIPSEAPSEKLFF	TGTGCCAGCATCCCATCGGAGGCTCCCAGTGAAAAACTGTTTTTT
TRBV28	TRBD2	few	15	TRBJ2-7	CASSSVTSGSYEQYF	TGTGCCAGCAGTTCCGTGACTAGCGGGAGCTACGAGCAGTACTTC
TRBV5-1	TRBD2	-	15	TRBJ2-5	CASSFTSGSRETQYF	TGCGCCAGCAGCTTTACTAGCGGGAGTCGAGAGACCCAGTACTTC
TRBV7-3	-	-	12	TRBJ1-2	CASSENSYGYTF	TGTGCCAGCAGCGAAAACAGCTATGGCTACACCTTC
TRBV10-2	-	-	14	TRBJ2-1	CASSSIAGYNEQFF	TGCGCCAGCAGTTCCATTGCGGGGTACAATGAGCAGTTCTTC
TRBV14	TRBD1	-	18	TRBJ1-5	CASSQDLGQGANNQPQHF	TGTGCCAGCAGCCAAGATTTGGGACAGGGGGCTAATAATCAGCCCCAGCATTTT
TRBV10-3	-	-	15	TRBJ1-2	CAISDFLTTNYGYTF	TGTGCCATCAGTGATTTTCTGACTACTAACTATGGCTACACCTTC
TRBV19	-	-	13	TRBJ1-5	CASSIRGNQPQHF	TGTGCCAGTAGTATAAGAGGAAATCAGCCCCAGCATTTT
TRBV15	TRBD2	-	16	TRBJ2-1	CATSGAGTSVYNEQFF	TGTGCCACCAGCGGAGCCGGGACTAGCGTTTACAATGAGCAGTTCTTC
TRBV28	TRBD2	-	12	TRBJ2-7	CASTRGLGEQYF	TGTGCCAGCACCAGGGGACTAGGGGAGCAGTACTTC
TRBV12-5	-	-	11	TRBJ2-7	CSRGKLYEQYF	TGTTCCAGGGGAAAACTCTACGAGCAGTACTTC
TRBV7-9	-	-	15	TRBJ2-5	CASSPSVSQKETQYF	TGTGCCAGCAGCCCCTCTGTAAGCCAGAAAGAGACCCAGTACTTC
TRBV5-4	TRBD1	-	15	TRBJ2-7	CASSFGQGATYEQYF	TGTGCCAGCAGCTTCGGACAGGGGGCAACCTACGAGCAGTACTTC
TRBV3-1/TRBV3-2	TRBD2	-	15	TRBJ2-1	CASSPLAGGGNEQFF	TGTGCCAGCAGCCCACTAGCGGGAGGTGGCAATGAGCAGTTCTTC
TRBV18	-	-	13	TRBJ1-1	CASHRQRNTEAFF	TGTGCCAGCCATCGACAGAGGAACACTGAAGCTTTCTTT
TRBV5-1	-	-	17	TRBJ2-5	CASSLQRGRGGGETQYF	TGCGCCAGCAGCTTGCAGCGGGGTCGAGGGGGAGGAGAGACCCAGTACTTC
TRBV18	-	-	13	TRBJ2-1	CASSPRTTWEQFF	TGTGCCAGCTCACCTAGGACTACGTGGGAGCAGTTCTTC
TRBV28	TRBD1	once	16	TRBJ1-4	CASSMDRVSVREKLFF	TGTGCCAGCAGTATGGACAGGGTCTCAGTTCGTGAAAAACTGTTTTTT
TRBV30	TRBD1	-	13	TRBJ2-5	CAWSKTGGETQYF	TGTGCCTGGAGTAAGACAGGGGGGGAGACCCAGTACTTC
TRBV29-1	TRBD2	-	14	TRBJ2-5	CSVVLLSGRETQYF	TGCAGCGTTGTTCTCCTCAGCGGGAGGGAGACCCAGTACTTC
TRBV15	TRBD1	-	14	TRBJ2-7	CATRLDRGNYEQYF	TGTGCCACCAGGTTGGACAGGGGAAACTACGAGCAGTACTTC
TRBV27	-	-	13	TRBJ1-1	CASRSSMNTEAFF	TGTGCCAGCAGATCGAGCATGAACACTGAAGCTTTCTTT
TRBV6-1	-	-	14	TRBJ1-1	CASSEIWGGAEAFF	TGTGCCAGCAGTGAAATCTGGGGTGGAGCTGAAGCTTTCTTT
TRBV7-3	-	-	15	TRBJ1-1	CASSLGTRMNTEAFF	TGTGCCAGCAGCCTCGGGACACGGATGAACACTGAAGCTTTCTTT
TRBV5-1	-	-	17	TRBJ2-5	CASSLVGRTAIQETQYF	TGCGCCAGCAGCTTGGTAGGGCGGACAGCGATCCAAGAGACCCAGTACTTC
TRBV5-1	-	-	14	TRBJ2-7	CASSYDSGPYEQYF	TGCGCCAGCAGCTATGACAGCGGGCCCTACGAGCAGTACTTC
TRBV9	-	-	18	TRBJ2-5	CASSVGLWGGASGETQYF	TGTGCCAGCAGCGTAGGGCTTTGGGGCGGAGCGAGTGGGGAGACCCAGTACTTC
TRBV19	TRBD2	once	12	TRBJ2-1	CASSRGLHEQFF	TGTGCCAGTAGTAGGGGACTACATGAGCAGTTCTTC
TRBV7-6	TRBD2	-	16	TRBJ2-1	CASSTTSGRKYNEQFF	TGTGCCAGCAGCACGACTAGCGGGAGGAAGTACAATGAGCAGTTCTTC
TRBV28	TRBD2	few	16	TRBJ2-3	CASRPGGAGGTDTQYF	TGTGCCAGCAGACCCGGGGGGGCGGGAGGTACAGATACGCAGTATTTT
TRBV27	-	-	13	TRBJ2-7	CASSLASAYEQYF	TGTGCCAGCAGTTTGGCTAGCGCATACGAGCAGTACTTC
TRBV30	-	-	12	TRBJ1-4	CAYGGLGEKLFF	TGTGCCTATGGGGGTTTAGGTGAAAAACTGTTTTTT
TRBV7-2	-	-	14	TRBJ1-1	CASSLLQGNTEAFF	TGTGCCAGCAGCTTACTCCAGGGTAACACTGAAGCTTTCTTT
TRBV14	TRBD2	-	19	TRBJ2-1	CASSQGGSGAPSSYNEQFF	TGTGCCAGCAGCCAAGGGGGTAGCGGGGCCCCAAGCTCCTACAATGAGCAGTTCTTC
TRBV9	-	-	13	TRBJ2-3	CASSGSYTDTQYF	TGTGCCAGCAGCGGTTCTTACACAGATACGCAGTATTTT
TRBV9	-	-	13	TRBJ2-1	CASSPTGGNEQFF	TGTGCCAGCAGCCCGACTGGGGGGAATGAGCAGTTCTTC
TRBV5-1	TRBD2	-	15	TRBJ2-7	CASSQRTSPSYEQYF	TGCGCCAGCAGCCAACGGACTAGCCCTTCCTACGAGCAGTACTTC
TRBV7-9	TRBD2	few	14	TRBJ2-1	CASSRTSGYNEQFF	TGTGCCAGCAGTCGGACTAGCGGGTACAATGAGCAGTTCTTC
TRBV7-2	-	-	13	TRBJ1-5	CASSPGGQQPQHF	TGTGCCAGCAGCCCTGGAGGGCAACAGCCCCAGCATTTT
TRBV5-1	-	-	15	TRBJ2-3	CASSQLPSSTDTQYF	TGCGCCAGCAGCCAACTCCCCTCGAGCACAGATACGCAGTATTTT
TRBV5-1	TRBD1	-	15	TRBJ2-3	CASSLAGTGADTQYF	TGCGCCAGCAGCTTGGCTGGGACAGGGGCAGATACGCAGTATTTT
TRBV19	-	once	13	TRBJ1-4	CASSMSGGEKLFF	TGTGCCAGTAGTATGTCGGGAGGTGAAAAACTGTTTTTT
TRBV24-1	TRBD1	-	13	TRBJ2-7	CATSDRYRGEQYF	TGTGCCACCAGTGACCGATACAGGGGCGAGCAGTACTTC
TRBV7-8	-	-	15	TRBJ2-7	CASTNRRGMDYEQYF	TGTGCCAGCACCAATCGTCGGGGGATGGACTACGAGCAGTACTTC
TRBV5-1	-	-	14	TRBJ2-5	CASRETVAVETQYF	TGCGCCAGCAGGGAGACAGTGGCTGTCGAGACCCAGTACTTC
TRBV6-2/TRBV6-3	-	-	16	TRBJ2-7	CASSYRLLADLYEQYF	TGTGCCAGCAGTTACCGGTTATTGGCAGACCTGTACGAGCAGTACTTC